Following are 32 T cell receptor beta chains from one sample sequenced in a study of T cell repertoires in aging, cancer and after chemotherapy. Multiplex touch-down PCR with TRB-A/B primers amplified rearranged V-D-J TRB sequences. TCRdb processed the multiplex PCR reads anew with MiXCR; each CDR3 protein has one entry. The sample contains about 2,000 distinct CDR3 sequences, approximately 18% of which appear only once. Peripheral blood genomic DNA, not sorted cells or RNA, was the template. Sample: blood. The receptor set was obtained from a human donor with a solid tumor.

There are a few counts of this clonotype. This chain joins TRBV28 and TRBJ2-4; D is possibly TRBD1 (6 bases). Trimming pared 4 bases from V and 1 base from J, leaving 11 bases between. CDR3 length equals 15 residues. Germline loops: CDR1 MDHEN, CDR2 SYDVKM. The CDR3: CASSSSQGAKNIQYF. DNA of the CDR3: TGTGCCAGCAGTTCCTCCCAGGGGGCCAAAAACATTCAGTACTTC.

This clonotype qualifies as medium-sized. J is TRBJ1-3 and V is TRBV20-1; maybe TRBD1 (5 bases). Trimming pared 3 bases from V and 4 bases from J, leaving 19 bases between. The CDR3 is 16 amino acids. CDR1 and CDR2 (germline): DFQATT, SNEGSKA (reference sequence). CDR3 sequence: CSARGTREIPGNTIYF. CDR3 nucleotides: TGCAGTGCTAGGGGGACTCGAGAAATCCCAGGAAACACCATATATTTT.

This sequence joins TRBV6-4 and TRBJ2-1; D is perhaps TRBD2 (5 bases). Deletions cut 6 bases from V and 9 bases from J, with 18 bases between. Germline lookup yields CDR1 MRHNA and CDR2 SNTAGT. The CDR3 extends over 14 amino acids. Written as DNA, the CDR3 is TGTGCCAGCAGGCAGGATCCGGCGGGTGGTGAGCAGTTCTTC. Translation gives CASRQDPAGGEQFF.

CDR3 DNA: TGTGCCAGCAGTCCACCGAACCGGGACGGAGGCGATCAGCCCCAGCATTTT. Protein: CASSPPNRDGGDQPQHF. V gene TRBV28 combines with J gene TRBJ1-5, with D maybe TRBD1 (5 bases). Germline lookup yields CDR1 MDHEN and CDR2 SYDVKM. Trimming took 5 bases from V and 5 from J, leaving 22 bases between them. The CDR3 is made up of 17 amino acids. The full variable domain, in which reference TRBV28 and TRBJ1-5 provide the parts outside the CDR3, is DVKVTQSSRYLVKRTGEKVFLECVQDMDHENMFWYRQDPGLGLRLIYFSYDVKMKEKGDIPEGYSVSREKKERFSLILESASTNQTSMYLCASSPPNRDGGDQPQHFGDGTRLSIL.

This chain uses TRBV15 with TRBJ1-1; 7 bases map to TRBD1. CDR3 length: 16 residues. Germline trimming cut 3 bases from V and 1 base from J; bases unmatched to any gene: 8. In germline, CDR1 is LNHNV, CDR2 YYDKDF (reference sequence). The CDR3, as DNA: TGTGCCACCAGCAGCCGGACGACAGGGACGAACACTGAAGCTTTCTTT. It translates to CATSSRTTGTNTEAFF.

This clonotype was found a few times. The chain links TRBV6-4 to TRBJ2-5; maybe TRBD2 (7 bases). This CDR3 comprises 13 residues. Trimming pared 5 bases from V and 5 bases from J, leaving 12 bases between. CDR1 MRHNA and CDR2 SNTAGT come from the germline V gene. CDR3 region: CASSRGAEETQYF. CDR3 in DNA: TGTGCCAGCAGTCGGGGGGCGGAGGAGACCCAGTACTTC.

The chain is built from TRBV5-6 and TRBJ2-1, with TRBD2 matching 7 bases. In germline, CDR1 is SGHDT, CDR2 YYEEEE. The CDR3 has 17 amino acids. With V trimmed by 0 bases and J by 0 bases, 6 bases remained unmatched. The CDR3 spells CASSLVTSVSSYNEQFF. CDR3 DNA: TGTGCCAGCAGCTTGGTTACTAGCGTCAGCTCCTACAATGAGCAGTTCTTC.

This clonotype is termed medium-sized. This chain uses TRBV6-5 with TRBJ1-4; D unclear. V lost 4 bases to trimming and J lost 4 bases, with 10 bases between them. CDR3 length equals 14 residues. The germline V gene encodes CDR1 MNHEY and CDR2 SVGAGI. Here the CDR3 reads CASSSEVLNEKLFF. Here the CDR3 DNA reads TGTGCCAGCAGTTCGGAAGTACTTAATGAAAAACTGTTTTTT.

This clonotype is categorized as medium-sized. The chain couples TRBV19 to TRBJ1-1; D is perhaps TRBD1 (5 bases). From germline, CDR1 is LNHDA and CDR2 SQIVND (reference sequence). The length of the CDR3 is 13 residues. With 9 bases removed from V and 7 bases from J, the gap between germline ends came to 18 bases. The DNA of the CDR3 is TGTGCCAGCATCGGGACGGATATTTTTGAAGCTTTCTTT. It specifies CASIGTDIFEAFF.

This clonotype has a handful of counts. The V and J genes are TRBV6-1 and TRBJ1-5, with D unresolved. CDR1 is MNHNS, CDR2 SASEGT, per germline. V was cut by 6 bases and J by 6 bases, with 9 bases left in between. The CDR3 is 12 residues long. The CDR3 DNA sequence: TGTGCCAGCAGCCAAGGTGGTCAGCCCCAGCATTTT. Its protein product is CASSQGGQPQHF.

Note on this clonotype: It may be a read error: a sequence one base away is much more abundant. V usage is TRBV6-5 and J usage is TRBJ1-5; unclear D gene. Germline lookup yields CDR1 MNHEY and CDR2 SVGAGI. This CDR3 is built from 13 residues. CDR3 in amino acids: CSSKAVEDQPQHF. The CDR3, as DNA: TGTTCCAGCAAAGCTGTAGAGGATCAGCCCCAGCATTTT.

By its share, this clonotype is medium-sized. This chain's CDR3 is CASSHMRTSGTNEQFF. Written as DNA, the CDR3 is TGTGCCAGCAGTCATATGCGGACTAGCGGGACCAATGAGCAGTTCTTC. The gene calls are TRBV27 and TRBJ2-1; 12 bases are shared with TRBD2. The CDR3 length is 16 residues. V lost 5 bases to trimming and J lost 6 bases; unmatched junction nucleotides: 8. Per the germline V gene, CDR1 is MNHEY and CDR2 is SMNVEV (reference sequence).

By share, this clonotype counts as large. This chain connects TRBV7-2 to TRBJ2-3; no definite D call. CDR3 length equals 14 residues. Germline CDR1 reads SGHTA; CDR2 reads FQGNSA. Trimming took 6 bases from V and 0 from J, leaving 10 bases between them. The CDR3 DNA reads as TGTGCCAGCAGTCTGGACGGAAGCACAGATACGCAGTATTTT. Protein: CASSLDGSTDTQYF.

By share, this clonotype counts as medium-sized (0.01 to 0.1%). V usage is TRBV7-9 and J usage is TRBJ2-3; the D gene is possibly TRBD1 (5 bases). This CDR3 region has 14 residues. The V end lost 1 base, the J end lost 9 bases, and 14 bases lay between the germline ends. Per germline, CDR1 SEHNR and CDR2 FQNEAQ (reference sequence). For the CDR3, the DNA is TGTGCCAGCAGCTTAGAGTTACAGGCTACAACGCAGTATTTT. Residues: CASSLELQATTQYF.

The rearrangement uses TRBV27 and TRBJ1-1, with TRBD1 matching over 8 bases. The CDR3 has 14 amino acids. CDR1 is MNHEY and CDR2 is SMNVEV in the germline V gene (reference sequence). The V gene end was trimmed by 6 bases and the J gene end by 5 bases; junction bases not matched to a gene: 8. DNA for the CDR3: TGTGCCAGCAGCCCAGGGGGCTCGGGAACTGAAGCTTTCTTT. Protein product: CASSPGGSGTEAFF.

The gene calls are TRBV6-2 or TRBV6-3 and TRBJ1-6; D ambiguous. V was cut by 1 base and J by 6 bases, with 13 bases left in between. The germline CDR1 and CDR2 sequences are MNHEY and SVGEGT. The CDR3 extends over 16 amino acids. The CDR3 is CASSYWWGRSNSPLHF. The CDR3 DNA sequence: TGTGCCAGCAGTTACTGGTGGGGTCGCAGTAATTCACCCCTCCACTTT.

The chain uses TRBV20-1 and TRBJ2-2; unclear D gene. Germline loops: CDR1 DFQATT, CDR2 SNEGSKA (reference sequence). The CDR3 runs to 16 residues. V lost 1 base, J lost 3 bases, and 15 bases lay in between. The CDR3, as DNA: TGCAGTGCTAGAGTTGGCGTAAGCGACGACACCGGGGAGCTGTTTTTT. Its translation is CSARVGVSDDTGELFF.

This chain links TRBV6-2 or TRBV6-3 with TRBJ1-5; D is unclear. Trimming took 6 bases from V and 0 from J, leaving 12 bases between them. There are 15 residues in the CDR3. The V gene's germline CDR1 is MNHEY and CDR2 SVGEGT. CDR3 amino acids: CASRLDNNSNQPQHF. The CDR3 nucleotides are TGTGCCAGCAGGCTTGACAACAATAGCAATCAGCCCCAGCATTTT.

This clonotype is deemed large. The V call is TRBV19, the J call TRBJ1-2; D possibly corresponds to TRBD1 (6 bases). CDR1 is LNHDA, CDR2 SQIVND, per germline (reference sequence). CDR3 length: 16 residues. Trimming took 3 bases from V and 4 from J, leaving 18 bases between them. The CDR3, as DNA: TGTGCCAGTAGTATCTCCCGGGACATCGGAATCTATGGCTACACCTTC. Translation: CASSISRDIGIYGYTF.

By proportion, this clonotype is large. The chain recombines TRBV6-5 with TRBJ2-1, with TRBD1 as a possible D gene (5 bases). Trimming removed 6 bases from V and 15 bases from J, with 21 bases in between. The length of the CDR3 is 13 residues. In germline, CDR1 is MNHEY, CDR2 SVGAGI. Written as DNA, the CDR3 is TGTGCCAGCAGAGGGGTTCAGGTAGAAGTTTGGTTCTTC. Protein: CASRGVQVEVWFF.

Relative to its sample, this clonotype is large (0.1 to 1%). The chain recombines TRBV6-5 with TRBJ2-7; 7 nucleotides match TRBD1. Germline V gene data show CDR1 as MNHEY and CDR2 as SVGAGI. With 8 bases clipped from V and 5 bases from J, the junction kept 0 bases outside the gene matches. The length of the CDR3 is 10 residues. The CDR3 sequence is CASQGDEQYF. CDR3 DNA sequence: TGTGCCAGCCAGGGGGACGAGCAGTACTTC.

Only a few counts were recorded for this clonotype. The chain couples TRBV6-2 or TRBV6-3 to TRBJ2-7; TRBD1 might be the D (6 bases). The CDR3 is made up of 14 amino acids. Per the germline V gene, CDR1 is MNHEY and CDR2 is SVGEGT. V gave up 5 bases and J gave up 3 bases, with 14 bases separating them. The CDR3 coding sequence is TGTGCCAGCAGTGGGAACAGGGTTAACTACGAGCAGTACTTC. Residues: CASSGNRVNYEQYF.

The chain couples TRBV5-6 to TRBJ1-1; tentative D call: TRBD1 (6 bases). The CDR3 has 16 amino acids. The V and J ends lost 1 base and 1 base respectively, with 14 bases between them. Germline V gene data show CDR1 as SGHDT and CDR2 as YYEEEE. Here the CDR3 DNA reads TGTGCCAGCAGCTTGTCCGGGGGCTTTAGGAACACTGAAGCTTTCTTT. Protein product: CASSLSGGFRNTEAFF.

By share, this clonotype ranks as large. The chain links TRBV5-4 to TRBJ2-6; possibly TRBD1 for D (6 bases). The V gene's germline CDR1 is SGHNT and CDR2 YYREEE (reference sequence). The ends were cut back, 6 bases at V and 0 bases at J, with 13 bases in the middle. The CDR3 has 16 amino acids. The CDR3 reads CASTPGADSGANVLTF. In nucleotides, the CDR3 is TGTGCCAGCACCCCAGGGGCAGACTCTGGGGCCAACGTCCTGACTTTC.

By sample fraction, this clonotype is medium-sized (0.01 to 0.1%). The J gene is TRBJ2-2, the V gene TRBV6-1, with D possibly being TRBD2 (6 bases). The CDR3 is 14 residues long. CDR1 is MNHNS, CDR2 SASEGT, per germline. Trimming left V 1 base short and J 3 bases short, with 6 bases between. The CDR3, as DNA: TGTGCCAGCAGTGAAGGGAGGGACACCGGGGAGCTGTTTTTT. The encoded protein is CASSEGRDTGELFF.

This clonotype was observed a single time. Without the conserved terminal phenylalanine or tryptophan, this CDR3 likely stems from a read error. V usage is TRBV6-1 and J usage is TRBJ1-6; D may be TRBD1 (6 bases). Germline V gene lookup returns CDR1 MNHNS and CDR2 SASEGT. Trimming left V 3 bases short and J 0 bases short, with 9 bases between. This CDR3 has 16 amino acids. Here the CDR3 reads CASSEDSSSYNSPLHL. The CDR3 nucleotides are TGTGCCAGCAGTGAGGACAGTAGCTCCTATAATTCACCCCTCCACCTT.

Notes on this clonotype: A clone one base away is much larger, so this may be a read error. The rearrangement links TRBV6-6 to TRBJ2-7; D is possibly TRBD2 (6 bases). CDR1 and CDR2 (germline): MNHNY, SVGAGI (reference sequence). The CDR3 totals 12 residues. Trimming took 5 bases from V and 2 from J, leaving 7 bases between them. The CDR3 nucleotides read TGTGCCAGCAGTGGGGGGACCTACGAGCAGTACTTC. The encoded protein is CASSGGTYEQYF.

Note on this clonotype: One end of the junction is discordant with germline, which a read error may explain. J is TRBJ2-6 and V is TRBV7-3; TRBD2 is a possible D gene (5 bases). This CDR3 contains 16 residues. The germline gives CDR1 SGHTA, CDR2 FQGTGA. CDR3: CSSSPDSGSGANVLTF. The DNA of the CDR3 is TGTTCCAGCAGCCCGGACTCAGGTTCTGGGGCCAACGTCCTGACTTTC.

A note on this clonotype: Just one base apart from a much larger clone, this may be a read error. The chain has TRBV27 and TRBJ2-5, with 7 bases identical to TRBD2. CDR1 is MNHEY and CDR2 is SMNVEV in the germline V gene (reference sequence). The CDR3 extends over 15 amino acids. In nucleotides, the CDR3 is TGTGACAGCAGACCCACGGGGGGTCAATGGAAGACCCAGTACTTC. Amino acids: CDSRPTGGQWKTQYF.

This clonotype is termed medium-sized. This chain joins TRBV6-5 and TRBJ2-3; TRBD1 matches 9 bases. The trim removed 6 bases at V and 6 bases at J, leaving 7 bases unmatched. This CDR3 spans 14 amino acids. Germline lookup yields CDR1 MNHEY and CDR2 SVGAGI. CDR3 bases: TGTGCCAGCAGCCCCCGGGGACAGGGTGATACGCAGTATTTT. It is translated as CASSPRGQGDTQYF.

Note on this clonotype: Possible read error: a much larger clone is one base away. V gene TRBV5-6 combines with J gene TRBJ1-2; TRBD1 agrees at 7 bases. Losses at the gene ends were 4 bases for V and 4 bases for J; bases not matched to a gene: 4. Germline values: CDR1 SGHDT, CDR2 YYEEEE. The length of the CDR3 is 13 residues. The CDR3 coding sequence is TGTGCCAGCAGCCAGACAGGGCCCTATGGCTACACCTTC. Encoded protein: CASSQTGPYGYTF. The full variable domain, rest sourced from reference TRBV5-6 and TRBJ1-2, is DAGVTQSPTHLIKTRGQQVTLRCSPKSGHDTVSWYQQALGQGPQFIFQYYEEEERQRGNFPDRFSGHQFPNYSSELNVNALLLGDSALYLCASSQTGPYGYTFGSGTRLTVV.

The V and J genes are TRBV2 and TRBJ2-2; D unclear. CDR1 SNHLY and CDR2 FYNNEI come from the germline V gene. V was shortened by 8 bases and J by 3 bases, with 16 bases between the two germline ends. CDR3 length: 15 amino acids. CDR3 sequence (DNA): TGTGCCAGCGGATTAGGTTCAGATTACACCGGGGAGCTGTTTTTT. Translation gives CASGLGSDYTGELFF. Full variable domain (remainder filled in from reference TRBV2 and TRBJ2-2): EPEVTQTPSHQVTQMGQEVILRCVPISNHLYFYWYRQILGQKVEFLVSFYNNEISEKSEIFDDQFSVERPDGSNFTLKIRSTKLEDSAMYFCASGLGSDYTGELFFGEGSRLTVL.